A single sample gave rise to the 27 T cell receptor beta chains below, sequenced in a study of human T cells and chemical hapten exposure (dated by TCRdb to the early 2020s). Library preparation used RACE. Instrument on record: NextSeq 500. Using fastp at Q25 and MiXCR, TCRdb reprocessed the public reads and kept productive beta chains. Identical CDR3 proteins give one entry, which carries the most common genes and DNA. Counted in this sample were tens of thousands of distinct CDR3 sequences; approximately 10% of them appeared once. The top ten hold 6.8% of the sample. This specimen's time point label, interpreted: patch test 2, 6 weeks after DPC sensitization. The treatment or condition label here, explained by the study, means: therapeutic diphenylcyclopropenone sensitization with weekly scalp DPC. This specimen was whole blood, taken in connection with sensitization to the hapten diphenylcyclopropenone (DPC). The receptors derive from a woman in her fifties or sixties with alopecia areata. Some clones in this sample may be carry-over from other donors' samples.

Many counts were recorded for this clonotype. The chain carries TRBV10-2 and TRBJ2-3; 10 nucleotides align to TRBD2. Trimming cost V 8 bases and J 2 bases; bases outside gene matches: 7. The CDR3 contains 15 residues. From germline, CDR1 is WSHSY and CDR2 SAAADI. The CDR3 sequence: CASRPLAGDTDTQYF. DNA of the CDR3: TGCGCCAGCCGACCCCTAGCGGGGGACACAGATACGCAGTATTTT.

This clonotype was seen a handful of times. A much larger clone lies one base from this, so it may be a read error. V gene TRBV19 combines with J gene TRBJ2-3, with D possibly matching TRBD1 (6 bases). V lost 3 bases and J 5 bases, leaving 21 bases between the germline ends. The CDR3 is made up of 17 amino acids. The germline gives CDR1 LNHDA, CDR2 SQIVND (reference sequence). This CDR3 is CASSIGTPGQGRDTQYF. The CDR3, as DNA: TGTGCCAGTAGTATTGGGACCCCGGGACAAGGCAGAGATACGCAGTATTTT.

The chain is built from TRBV2 and TRBJ2-2; a weak D match, TRBD2 (5 bases). CDR1 SNHLY and CDR2 FYNNEI come from the germline V gene. This CDR3 spans 14 amino acids. The V gene lost 6 bases and the J gene lost 2 bases, with 10 bases spanning the gap. The CDR3 DNA reads as TGTGCCAGCAGGAAGACTACAAACACCGGGGAGCTGTTTTTT. This encodes CASRKTTNTGELFF.

The sample holds many counts of this clonotype. The chain recombines TRBV7-3 with TRBJ2-6; 10 bases map to TRBD1. Germline V gene sequence: CDR1 SGHTA, CDR2 FQGTGA. The CDR3 covers 22 residues. Trimming took 4 bases from V and 0 from J; bases not matched to a gene: 18. The CDR3: CASSSKPSVGTGESSGANVLTF. The DNA of the CDR3 is TGTGCCAGCAGCTCAAAACCTTCAGTCGGGACAGGGGAAAGCTCTGGGGCCAACGTCCTGACTTTC.

The sample holds a few counts of this clonotype. V and J are TRBV24-1 and TRBJ1-2; D gene unclear. Germline CDR1 reads KGHDR; CDR2 reads SFDVKD. CDR3 length equals 9 residues. V lost 12 bases and J lost 5, with 6 bases in between. CDR3 region: CAPPYGYTF. CDR3 nucleotide sequence: TGTGCCCCCCCGTATGGCTACACCTTC.

This sequence joins TRBV12-5 and TRBJ2-1; D is undetermined. This CDR3 comprises 15 residues. The V end was cut by 4 bases, the J end by 7 bases, with 17 bases between. Per the germline V gene, CDR1 is LGHNT and CDR2 is FRNRAP. The CDR3 spells CASGSLWSRENEQFF. CDR3 sequence (DNA): TGTGCTAGTGGTTCCTTATGGTCTAGGGAAAATGAGCAGTTCTTC.

The sample holds a few counts of this clonotype. This rearrangement joins TRBV7-2 to TRBJ2-7; 10 nucleotides align to TRBD2. The CDR3 runs 15 residues. V gave up 3 bases and J gave up 4 bases; unmatched junction bases: 6. Looked up from germline, CDR1 is SGHTA and CDR2 is FQGNSA. The CDR3 sequence: CASSFGTSESYEQYF. The CDR3 DNA reads as TGTGCCAGCAGCTTCGGGACTAGCGAGTCGTACGAGCAGTACTTC.

This clonotype came up a few times. The chain has TRBV3-1 and TRBJ2-7; 10 positions match TRBD2. Looked up from germline, CDR1 is LGHDT and CDR2 is YNNKEL (reference sequence). J gave up 7 bases and V 1 base, and 7 bases lay outside the gene matches. CDR3 length: 15 amino acids. The CDR3 loop reads CASSQASSGSGEQYF. CDR3 nucleotides: TGTGCCAGCAGCCAAGCCTCTAGCGGGAGTGGAGAGCAGTACTTC.

The chain links TRBV29-1 to TRBJ1-4; 7 bases are a match to TRBD1. The germline gives CDR1 SQVTM, CDR2 ANQGSEA. CDR3 size: 13 residues. V lost 4 bases to trimming and J lost 7 bases; unmatched junction nucleotides: 6. CDR3 bases: TGCAGCGTTGCAGGGGGATTGGGTGAAAAACTGTTTTTT. This gives the protein CSVAGGLGEKLFF.

The table lists this clonotype with a few counts. The chain combines TRBV7-9 with TRBJ2-7; TRBD1 aligns across 7 bases. Germline-derived CDR1 and CDR2 are SEHNR and FQNEAQ (reference sequence). After removal of 5 bases from V and 2 bases from J, the junction contained 6 bases not matched to a gene. This CDR3 is 14 amino acids long. CDR3 sequence reads: CASSLVGQTYEQYF. In DNA, the CDR3 is TGTGCCAGCAGCCTGGTGGGACAGACCTACGAGCAGTACTTC.

The sample holds many counts of this clonotype. This chain connects TRBV10-3 to TRBJ2-3, with 11 positions matching TRBD2. V trimming: 3 bases; J trimming: 4 bases; junction bases outside the gene matches: 6. This CDR3 comprises 16 residues. Looked up from germline, CDR1 is ENHRY and CDR2 is SYGVKD. CDR3 in amino acids: CAISERSGRAPDTQYF. The DNA of the CDR3 is TGTGCCATCAGTGAACGTAGCGGGAGGGCCCCAGATACGCAGTATTTT.

The V call is TRBV29-1, the J call TRBJ1-3; weak D call: TRBD1 (6 bases). Trimming removed 7 bases at V and 7 bases at J, with 23 bases between. This CDR3 region has 15 residues. The germline V gene encodes CDR1 SQVTM and CDR2 ANQGSEA. Here the CDR3 reads CSACEGSLRGNTIYF. The CDR3 region has the DNA TGCAGCGCATGCGAAGGGAGCCTAAGGGGGAACACCATATATTTT.

The V gene is TRBV11-2, the J gene TRBJ1-1, with a tentative D call TRBD1 (6 bases). The CDR3 is made up of 13 amino acids. Trimming removed 5 bases from V and 10 bases from J, with 17 bases in between. Germline CDR1 SGHAT, CDR2 FQNNGV. CDR3 coding DNA: TGTGCCAGCAGCCTGAGGGGGAAGAATTTAGCTTTCTTT. Protein: CASSLRGKNLAFF.

This clonotype was found many times. The V gene is TRBV5-1, the J gene TRBJ2-2; possibly TRBD1 for D (8 bases). Per germline, CDR1 SGHRS and CDR2 YFSETQ. Trimming left V 4 bases short and J 0 bases short, with 28 bases between. The CDR3 extends over 21 amino acids. The CDR3 reads CASSLRTGRLVAGANTGELFF. CDR3 nucleotides: TGCGCCAGCAGCCTCCGGACAGGGCGGTTAGTAGCGGGTGCGAACACCGGGGAGCTGTTTTTT. Complete variable domain (other parts from reference TRBV5-1 and TRBJ2-2): KAGVTQTPRYLIKTRGQQVTLSCSPISGHRSVSWYQQTPGQGLQFLFEYFSETQRNKGNFPGRFSGRQFSNSRSEMNVSTLELGDSALYLCASSLRTGRLVAGANTGELFFGEGSRLTVL.

The chain uses TRBV6-5 and TRBJ1-3, with 7 bases aligning to TRBD1. V was clipped by 5 bases and J by 5 bases; unmatched bases: 3. The CDR3 has 13 residues. Germline CDR1 MNHEY, CDR2 SVGAGI. Here the CDR3 DNA reads TGTGCCAGCAGTCCAGGGGGGAGAAACACCATATATTTT. This translates into CASSPGGRNTIYF.

This clonotype was detected ten times or more. This chain joins TRBV25-1 and TRBJ2-7, with 8 positions matching TRBD1. With 3 bases clipped from V and 6 bases from J, the junction kept 7 bases outside the gene matches. The germline V gene has CDR1 MGHDK and CDR2 SYGVNS. The CDR3 consists of 14 residues. The CDR3 region has the DNA TGTGCCAGCAGTGAGCCGGGACAGGCAAGCGAGCAGTACTTC. Protein product: CASSEPGQASEQYF.

The V and J genes are TRBV20-1 and TRBJ1-1, with D unresolved. Trimming left V 0 bases short and J 6 bases short, with 20 bases between. The germline V gene has CDR1 DFQATT and CDR2 SNEGSKA (reference sequence). CDR3 length equals 16 residues. The CDR3 sequence is CSARDLRWGRAPEAFF. The CDR3 coding sequence is TGCAGTGCTAGAGATCTACGTTGGGGTAGGGCCCCTGAAGCTTTCTTT.

The chain carries TRBV29-1 and TRBJ1-2, with D perhaps matching TRBD1 (5 bases). This CDR3 region has 12 residues. CDR1 is SQVTM, CDR2 ANQGSEA, per germline. V lost 7 bases, J lost 0 bases, and 9 bases lay in between. The CDR3: CSARQPNYGYTF. DNA for the CDR3: TGCAGCGCCCGACAGCCTAACTATGGCTACACCTTC.

This clonotype was recorded a few times. The rearrangement uses TRBV30 and TRBJ1-3, with no clear D. The CDR3 runs 12 residues. Germline V gene lookup returns CDR1 GTSNPN and CDR2 SVGIG (reference sequence). V shed 5 bases and J shed 4 bases, with 9 bases lying between them. The CDR3 region is CAWGKGGNTIYF. In DNA form, the CDR3 reads TGTGCCTGGGGCAAAGGGGGAAACACCATATATTTT.

This clonotype was counted between two and nine times. This chain links TRBV7-3 with TRBJ2-3; the match to TRBD2 covers 7 bases. Germline values: CDR1 SGHTA, CDR2 FQGTGA. Trimming cost V 3 bases and J 6 bases; bases outside gene matches: 6. The CDR3 loop spans 14 amino acids. CDR3 region: CASSFFPTSDTQYF. CDR3 sequence (DNA): TGTGCCAGCAGCTTCTTCCCGACTAGCGATACGCAGTATTTT.

Many counts were recorded for this clonotype. V is TRBV5-1 and J is TRBJ2-7; 9 bases are a match to TRBD1. The V gene's germline CDR1 is SGHRS and CDR2 YFSETQ. This CDR3 is built from 17 residues. Trimming at V came to 0 bases and at J to 3 bases, leaving 10 bases not matched to a gene. This CDR3 reads CASSLATTGTGFYEQYF. CDR3 DNA sequence: TGCGCCAGCAGCTTGGCCACTACGGGGACAGGGTTCTACGAGCAGTACTTC.

This clonotype was recorded a few times. V and J are TRBV19 and TRBJ1-1, with D maybe TRBD1 (5 bases). V lost 5 bases and J 0 bases, leaving 16 bases between the germline ends. CDR3 length: 16 amino acids. Germline V gives CDR1 LNHDA, CDR2 SQIVND (reference sequence). The CDR3 loop reads CASSLRQTVMNTEAFF. CDR3 DNA sequence: TGTGCCAGTAGTTTACGCCAGACAGTCATGAACACTGAAGCTTTCTTT.

This clonotype was counted many times. The chain has TRBV30 and TRBJ2-7; possibly TRBD1 for D (6 bases). V was cut by 8 bases and J by 1 base, with 15 bases left in between. The CDR3 loop spans 13 amino acids. The germline V gene has CDR1 GTSNPN and CDR2 SVGIG (reference sequence). The CDR3: CAGTRGNSYEQYF. In nucleotides, the CDR3 is TGTGCCGGGACAAGGGGAAATTCCTACGAGCAGTACTTC.

This clonotype was counted many times. The J gene is TRBJ1-2, the V gene TRBV29-1; 7 nucleotides agree with TRBD1. V trimming: 0 bases; J trimming: 10 bases; junction bases outside the gene matches: 2. This CDR3 is 11 amino acids long. Germline CDR1 reads SQVTM; CDR2 reads ANQGSEA. In nucleotides, the CDR3 is TGCAGCGTTGAAGAGGGACAGAACTACACCTTC. The encoded protein is CSVEEGQNYTF.

This clonotype turned up a few times. The chain carries TRBV29-1 and TRBJ2-5; perhaps TRBD2 as D (6 bases). The CDR3 is 13 amino acids. With 5 bases removed from V and 4 bases from J, the gap between germline ends came to 14 bases. CDR1 is SQVTM, CDR2 ANQGSEA, per germline. CDR3 protein: CSVYLRGSETQYF. CDR3 DNA: TGCAGCGTTTATCTGCGGGGATCAGAGACCCAGTACTTC. The full variable domain, rest sourced from reference TRBV29-1 and TRBJ2-5, is SAVISQKPSRDICQRGTSLTIQCQVDSQVTMMFWYRQQPGQSLTLIATANQGSEATYESGFVIDKFPISRPNLTFSTLTVSNMSPEDSSIYLCSVYLRGSETQYFGPGTRLLVL.

This clonotype appeared a few times. The V gene is TRBV6-6, the J gene TRBJ1-4; D perhaps matches TRBD1 (5 bases). Trimming took 2 bases from V and 0 from J, leaving 10 bases between them. Germline CDR1 and CDR2: MNHNY and SVGAGI (reference sequence). The CDR3 length is 16 residues. CDR3 protein: CASSYGAAATNEKLFF. The CDR3 region has the DNA TGTGCCAGCAGTTACGGGGCCGCTGCAACTAATGAAAAACTGTTTTTT.

This clonotype was counted at least ten times. The rearrangement links TRBV11-2 to TRBJ2-3; TRBD1 aligns across 9 bases. Losses at the gene ends were 3 bases for V and 0 bases for J; bases not matched to a gene: 13. The CDR3 has 19 amino acids. In germline, CDR1 is SGHAT, CDR2 FQNNGV. CDR3 nucleotide sequence: TGTGCCAGCAGCTTCACCGGGACAGGGCTTTTCTCTAGCACAGATACGCAGTATTTT. It yields the protein CASSFTGTGLFSSTDTQYF.